Below, 26 T cell receptor beta chains from the same sample are listed, as sequenced in a study of blood T cell repertoires in COVID-19. Here immunoSEQ multiplex PCR was the method, and the copy in TCRdb shows in-frame clones only, minus some. The table includes 150,000 to 200,000 clones, approximately 87% detected once. Source material: peripheral blood. These receptors were taken from a man aged 18 to 30 with active or convalescent COVID-19.

The CDR3 DNA reads as TGTGCCAGCAGCTTACGGACGGGGGAGACCCAGTACTTC. Protein: CASSLRTGETQYF. The V call is TRBV11-3, the J call TRBJ2-5, with D possibly TRBD2 on 5 matching bases. The ends were cut back, 2 bases at V and 5 bases at J, with 9 bases in the middle. The CDR3 totals 13 residues. Germline CDR1 SGHNT, CDR2 YENEEA.

The chain is built from TRBV13 and TRBJ2-5; 9 bases align to TRBD2. CDR3 size: 16 residues. J gave up 5 bases and V 3 bases, and 10 bases lay outside the gene matches. CDR1 and CDR2 (germline): PRHDT, FYEKMQ (reference sequence). The CDR3 loop reads CASSLEPGLAGETQYF. CDR3 DNA: TGTGCCAGCAGCTTGGAACCGGGACTAGCAGGCGAGACCCAGTACTTC.

V and J are TRBV14 and TRBJ2-1; 9 nucleotides align to TRBD2. Trimming took 2 bases from V and 5 from J; bases not matched to a gene: 7. The length of the CDR3 is 16 residues. In germline, CDR1 is SGHDN, CDR2 FVKESK. The CDR3 bases are TGTGCCAGCAGCCAACTTCTAGCGGGATCAGACAATGAGCAGTTCTTC. Protein sequence: CASSQLLAGSDNEQFF.

J is TRBJ1-1 and V is TRBV5-1; D possibly corresponds to TRBD1 (5 bases). The CDR3 length is 14 residues. The V end lost 4 bases, the J end lost 4 bases, and 14 bases lay between the germline ends. Germline CDR1 is SGHRS and CDR2 is YFSETQ. The CDR3 DNA reads TGCGCCAGCAGCCTCAGGTGGGGCGGCACTGAAGCTTTCTTT. Translating gives CASSLRWGGTEAFF.

This chain connects TRBV14 to TRBJ1-1; possibly TRBD1 for D (5 bases). The CDR3 spans 15 residues. CDR1 and CDR2 (germline): SGHDN, FVKESK. V lost 3 bases, J lost 4 bases, and 15 bases lay in between. CDR3 DNA sequence: TGTGCCAGCAGCCAGCGGGAAAGCGGGACCACTGAAGCTTTCTTT. This codes for CASSQRESGTTEAFF.

V usage is TRBV6-6 and J usage is TRBJ1-6, with 7 nucleotides matching TRBD1. CDR1 MNHNY and CDR2 SVGAGI come from the germline V gene (reference sequence). The CDR3 totals 14 residues. The ends lost 6 bases at V and 7 bases at J; junction bases unmatched: 6. In DNA form, the CDR3 reads TGTGCCAGCAGGTCCGGGACAGTCAATTCACCCCTCCACTTT. This gives the protein CASRSGTVNSPLHF.

The J gene is TRBJ2-3, the V gene TRBV7-2; 11 bases fit TRBD2. Per the germline V gene, CDR1 is SGHTA and CDR2 is FQGNSA. Trimming removed 6 bases from V and 0 bases from J; junction bases left unmatched: 11. This CDR3 has 18 amino acids. CDR3 sequence: CASRSGLAAYSSTDTQYF. CDR3 DNA sequence: TGTGCCAGCAGGTCGGGACTAGCGGCGTATAGCAGCACAGATACGCAGTATTTT. Combining the CDR3 with reference TRBV7-2 and TRBJ2-3 gives the whole variable domain GAGVSQSPSNKVTEKGKDVELRCDPISGHTALYWYRQSLGQGLEFLIYFQGNSAPDKSGLPSDRFSAERTGGSVSTLTIQRTQQEDSAVYLCASRSGLAAYSSTDTQYFGPGTRLTVL.

The chain is built from TRBV27 and TRBJ1-4; the D gene is possibly TRBD1 (6 bases). Germline V gives CDR1 MNHEY, CDR2 SMNVEV (reference sequence). The CDR3 is made up of 15 amino acids. The V and J ends lost 3 bases and 4 bases respectively, with 12 bases between them. Here the CDR3 DNA reads TGTGCCAGCAGTTTTAGTAGGGGGTTTAATGAAAAACTGTTTTTT. Amino acids: CASSFSRGFNEKLFF.

The chain carries TRBV7-9 and TRBJ2-1; D may be TRBD2 (5 bases). In germline, CDR1 is SEHNR, CDR2 FQNEAQ (reference sequence). The ends were cut back, 7 bases at V and 2 bases at J, with 15 bases in the middle. This CDR3 is built from 15 residues. CDR3 sequence: CASTLVSGAYNEQFF. The CDR3 DNA reads as TGTGCCAGCACCTTGGTGAGCGGAGCCTACAATGAGCAGTTCTTC. Full variable domain (remainder filled in from reference TRBV7-9 and TRBJ2-1): DTGVSQNPRHKITKRGQNVTFRCDPISEHNRLYWYRQTLGQGPEFLTYFQNEAQLEKSRLLSDRFSAERPKGSFSTLEIQRTEQGDSAMYLCASTLVSGAYNEQFFGPGTRLTVL.

The CDR3 protein is CASSLNGYTDTQYF. CDR3 DNA: TGTGCCAGCAGCTTAAACGGTTACACAGATACGCAGTATTTT. This chain uses TRBV7-3 with TRBJ2-3; D is unresolved. V lost 1 base and J 2 bases, leaving 7 bases between the germline ends. This CDR3 is built from 14 residues. From germline, CDR1 is SGHTA and CDR2 FQGTGA.

The chain is built from TRBV6-2 or TRBV6-3 and TRBJ1-5; no clear D. Germline values: CDR1 MNHEY, CDR2 SVGEGT. Trimming left V 1 base short and J 0 bases short, with 16 bases between. The CDR3 loop spans 18 amino acids. The CDR3 here is CASSYWAGGNPSNQPQHF. The DNA for the CDR3 is TGTGCCAGCAGTTACTGGGCGGGAGGGAACCCTAGCAATCAGCCCCAGCATTTT.

The V gene is TRBV6-2 or TRBV6-3, the J gene TRBJ1-5; no firm D call. This CDR3 has 15 residues. The V and J ends lost 3 bases and 0 bases respectively, with 9 bases between them. CDR1 is MNHEY, CDR2 SVGEGT, per germline. DNA for the CDR3: TGTGCCAGCAGTTATGGCCGTTATAGCAATCAGCCCCAGCATTTT. This codes for CASSYGRYSNQPQHF.

This clone was seen once. The chain combines TRBV5-6 with TRBJ2-5; tentative D call: TRBD1 (6 bases). The germline CDR1 and CDR2 sequences are SGHDT and YYEEEE. The length of the CDR3 is 13 residues. Deletions cut 0 bases from V and 7 bases from J, with 10 bases between. The chain's CDR3 is CASSLEGVATQYF. The DNA for the CDR3 is TGTGCCAGCAGCTTGGAGGGGGTGGCGACCCAGTACTTC.

This chain joins TRBV6-1 and TRBJ2-7; TRBD2 matches 13 bases. This CDR3 has 15 amino acids. Germline V lookup: CDR1 MNHNS, CDR2 SASEGT. V was pared by 3 bases and J by 4 bases, with 3 bases of the junction left unmatched. DNA of the CDR3: TGTGCCAGCAGTGACCCGGGACTAGCGGGGTACGAGCAGTACGTC. Its translation is CASSDPGLAGYEQYV.

This clone was observed a few times. V and J are TRBV4-1 and TRBJ1-5; 10 bases match TRBD1. V trimming: 3 bases; J trimming: 6 bases; junction bases outside the gene matches: 2. Germline V CDR1 and CDR2: MGHRA, YSYEKL. The CDR3 spans 14 residues. The CDR3 sequence is CASSQGQGSQPQHF. CDR3 sequence (DNA): TGCGCCAGCAGCCAGGGACAGGGGAGTCAGCCCCAGCATTTT.

This chain links TRBV6-5 with TRBJ2-2, with a tentative D call TRBD1 (6 bases). The CDR3 extends over 15 amino acids. The V gene's germline CDR1 is MNHEY and CDR2 SVGAGI. Trimming removed 6 bases from V and 6 bases from J, with 17 bases in between. In DNA form, the CDR3 reads TGTGCCAGCAGCCACGGAACAGGGATTGCCGGGGAGCTGTTTTTT. Its translation: CASSHGTGIAGELFF.

J is TRBJ2-3 and V is TRBV3-1 (or the pseudogene TRBV3-2); D ambiguous. There are 13 residues in the CDR3. Trimming cost V 7 bases and J 4 bases, with 12 bases left between them. Germline V CDR1 and CDR2: LGHDT, YNNKEL (reference sequence). The CDR3 coding sequence is TGTGCCAGCACCTCCGACTTTTCAGATACGCAGTATTTT. It encodes CASTSDFSDTQYF.

The rearrangement links TRBV7-3 to TRBJ2-3; 8 bases fit TRBD2. V was pared by 5 bases and J by 6 bases, with 7 bases of the junction left unmatched. The germline V gene encodes CDR1 SGHTA and CDR2 FQGTGA. There are 14 residues in the CDR3. CDR3 region: CASSQASGSDTQYF. The CDR3 coding sequence is TGTGCCAGCAGCCAGGCAAGCGGGAGTGATACGCAGTATTTT.

This rearrangement joins TRBV2 to TRBJ2-5, with a weak D call TRBD1 (5 bases). With 6 bases removed from V and 4 bases from J, the gap between germline ends came to 9 bases. The CDR3 has 12 amino acids. The germline gives CDR1 SNHLY, CDR2 FYNNEI. The CDR3 sequence: CASRERGETQYF. For the CDR3, the DNA is TGTGCCAGCAGGGAAAGGGGAGAGACCCAGTACTTC.

The J gene is TRBJ1-2, the V gene TRBV9, with a weak D call TRBD1 (5 bases). V shed 4 bases and J shed 2 bases, with 24 bases lying between them. Germline CDR1 SGDLS, CDR2 YYNGEE. The CDR3 loop spans 18 amino acids. The CDR3 loop is CASSLETSPGPGNYGYTF. In DNA form, the CDR3 reads TGTGCCAGCAGCCTAGAGACGTCGCCGGGCCCAGGGAACTATGGCTACACCTTC.

This clone was observed once. CDR3 sequence (DNA): TGTGCCAGCAGCGAGGTCCGGGACAGCCCCTATGGCTACACCTTC. It translates to CASSEVRDSPYGYTF. V is TRBV7-2 and J is TRBJ1-2, with 7 bases that match TRBD1. The CDR3 covers 15 residues. With 5 bases clipped from V and 4 bases from J, the junction kept 10 bases outside the gene matches. Germline V CDR1 and CDR2: SGHTA, FQGNSA.

The V call is TRBV19, the J call TRBJ2-1; D is perhaps TRBD2 (6 bases). The V end was cut by 5 bases, the J end by 2 bases, with 13 bases between. The germline V gene encodes CDR1 LNHDA and CDR2 SQIVND (reference sequence). The CDR3 contains 15 residues. CDR3 in DNA: TGTGCCAGTAGTCTGACATCTAGCGCCTACAATGAGCAGTTCTTC. Translating gives CASSLTSSAYNEQFF.

V gene TRBV5-4 combines with J gene TRBJ1-4; D is ambiguous. Germline assignment: CDR1 SGHNT and CDR2 YYREEE (reference sequence). The CDR3 totals 13 residues. Deletions cut 7 bases from V and 6 bases from J, with 13 bases between. The CDR3 loop reads CASRSPGDEKLFF. The CDR3 DNA is TGTGCCAGCCGCTCACCAGGTGATGAAAAACTGTTTTTT.

The V call is TRBV5-1, the J call TRBJ2-4; a possible D gene is TRBD1 (6 bases). V was clipped by 4 bases and J by 0 bases, with 14 bases between them. The germline gives CDR1 SGHRS, CDR2 YFSETQ. The CDR3 runs 16 residues. CDR3 region: CASSHPTGIAKNIQYF. DNA for the CDR3: TGCGCCAGCAGCCACCCGACAGGCATAGCCAAAAACATTCAGTACTTC. Looking up the rest from reference TRBV5-1 and TRBJ2-4 gives the full variable domain: KAGVTQTPRYLIKTRGQQVTLSCSPISGHRSVSWYQQTPGQGLQFLFEYFSETQRNKGNFPGRFSGRQFSNSRSEMNVSTLELGDSALYLCASSHPTGIAKNIQYFGAGTRLSVL.

The chain has TRBV9 and TRBJ1-1; D is possibly TRBD1 (6 bases). The CDR3 is 16 amino acids. Trimming shortened V by 0 bases and J by 4 bases, and 16 bases separated the two germline ends. CDR1 SGDLS and CDR2 YYNGEE come from the germline V gene. The CDR3 protein is CASSVATQGVGTEAFF. The CDR3, as DNA: TGTGCCAGCAGCGTAGCTACACAGGGTGTTGGCACTGAAGCTTTCTTT.

This chain joins TRBV7-9 and TRBJ1-1, with TRBD1 as a possible D gene (5 bases). With 4 bases removed from V and 4 bases from J, the gap between germline ends came to 10 bases. This CDR3 contains 13 residues. Looked up from germline, CDR1 is SEHNR and CDR2 is FQNEAQ (reference sequence). The CDR3: CASSWAGGTEAFF. CDR3 DNA: TGTGCCAGCAGCTGGGCCGGGGGCACTGAAGCTTTCTTT. Using reference TRBV7-9 and TRBJ1-1 for the parts outside the CDR3, the full variable domain is DTGVSQNPRHKITKRGQNVTFRCDPISEHNRLYWYRQTLGQGPEFLTYFQNEAQLEKSRLLSDRFSAERPKGSFSTLEIQRTEQGDSAMYLCASSWAGGTEAFFGQGTRLTVV.